The present entry profiles one T cell receptor (beta chain) with its context. This record belongs to a study of identical twins. The CDR3 is 14 amino acids. The V segment lost 5 bases and the J segment 4 bases; nucleotides outside the gene matches: 5. Germline lookup yields CDR1 SGHVS and CDR2 FQNEAQ. MiXCR, applied by TCRdb to the 5' RACE reads, yields one record per CDR3 protein. The sample holds approximately 890,000 distinct CDR3 sequences, 12% seen once. The sample was also linked to a second study, of yellow fever vaccine responses in identical twins.

The TCR comes from a woman under 30 in good health. The sample comprised PBMCs. The rearrangement joins TRBV7-8 to TRBJ2-7, with TRBD1 identical over 10 bases. CDR3 sequence reads: CASSLGQGEYEQYF. As DNA, the CDR3 is TGTGCCAGCAGCCTAGGACAGGGGGAATACGAGCAGTACTTC.